The clone carrying this T cell receptor beta chain turned up a few times. Its antigen remains unknown. The time point is: persistent/refractory GD, antithyroid drugs over 5 years with positive TRAb. Extracted RNA from PBMCs served as the source of the TCR library. This record belongs to a study of regulatory T cells in long-lasting Graves disease. For TCR beta, libraries came from iRepertoire HTBI primers and Arm-PCR of CDR3 regions. MiXCR, applied by TCRdb to the multiplex PCR reads, yields one record per CDR3 protein. The repertoire holds hundreds of thousands of distinct CDR3 sequences, under 25% seen once, with about 8.3% in the top ten. Notes on the study in general: Under persistent disease, TRBV28, TRBJ1-2 and TRBJ2-5 were used preferentially.

From germline, CDR1 is SGHTS and CDR2 YDEGEE. V was pared by 4 bases and J by 3 bases, with 12 bases of the junction left unmatched. The CDR3 contains 19 residues. The sequence was collected from a female donor with Graves disease. The V and J genes are TRBV5-8 and TRBJ2-4, with TRBD2 matching over 14 bases. The source material was peripheral blood mononuclear cells (PBMCs), sampled when the disease was refractory, from a patient treated with antithyroid drugs. The CDR3 loop reads CASSDDGLAGGGGKNIQYF. CDR3 DNA: TGTGCCAGCAGCGACGACGGACTAGCGGGGGGAGGTGGCAAAAACATTCAGTACTTC.